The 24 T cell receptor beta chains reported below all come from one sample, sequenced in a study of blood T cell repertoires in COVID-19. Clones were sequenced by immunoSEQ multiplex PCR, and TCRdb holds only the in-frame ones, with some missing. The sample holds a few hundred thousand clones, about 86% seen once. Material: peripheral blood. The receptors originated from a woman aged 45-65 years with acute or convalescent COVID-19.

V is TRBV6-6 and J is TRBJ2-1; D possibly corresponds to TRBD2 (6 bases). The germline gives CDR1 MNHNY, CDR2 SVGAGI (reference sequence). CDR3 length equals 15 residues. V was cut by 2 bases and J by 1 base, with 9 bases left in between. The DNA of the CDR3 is TGTGCCAGCAGTTACCAGCTAGCGTCCTACAATGAGCAGTTCTTC. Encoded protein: CASSYQLASYNEQFF.

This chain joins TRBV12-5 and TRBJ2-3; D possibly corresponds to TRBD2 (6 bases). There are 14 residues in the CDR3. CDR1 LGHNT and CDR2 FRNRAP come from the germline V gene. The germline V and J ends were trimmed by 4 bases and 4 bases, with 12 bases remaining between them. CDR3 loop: CASGSAGTADTQYF. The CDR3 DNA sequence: TGTGCTAGTGGTTCGGCGGGAACCGCAGATACGCAGTATTTT. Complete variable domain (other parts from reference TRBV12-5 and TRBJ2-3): DARVTQTPRHKVTEMGQEVTMRCQPILGHNTVFWYRQTMMQGLELLAYFRNRAPLDDSGMPKDRFSAEMPDATLATLKIQPSEPRDSAVYFCASGSAGTADTQYFGPGTRLTVL.

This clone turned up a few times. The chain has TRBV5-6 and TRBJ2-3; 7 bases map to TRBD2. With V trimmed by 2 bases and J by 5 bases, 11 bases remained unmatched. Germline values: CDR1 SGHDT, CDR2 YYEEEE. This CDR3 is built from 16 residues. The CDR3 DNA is TGTGCCAGCAGCTTTCTAGCGGCCGTTACGGGAGATACGCAGTATTTT. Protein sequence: CASSFLAAVTGDTQYF.

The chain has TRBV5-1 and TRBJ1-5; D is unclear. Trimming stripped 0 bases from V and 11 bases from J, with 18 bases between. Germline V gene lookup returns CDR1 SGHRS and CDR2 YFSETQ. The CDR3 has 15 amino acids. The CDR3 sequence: CASSLAGTREEAQHF. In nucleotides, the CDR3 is TGCGCCAGCAGCTTGGCCGGCACCCGGGAAGAGGCCCAGCATTTT.

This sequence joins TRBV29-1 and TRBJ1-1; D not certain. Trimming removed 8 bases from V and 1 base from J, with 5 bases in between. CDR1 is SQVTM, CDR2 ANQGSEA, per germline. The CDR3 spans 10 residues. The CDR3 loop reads CSTQNTEAFF. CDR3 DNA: TGCAGCACTCAGAACACTGAAGCTTTCTTT.

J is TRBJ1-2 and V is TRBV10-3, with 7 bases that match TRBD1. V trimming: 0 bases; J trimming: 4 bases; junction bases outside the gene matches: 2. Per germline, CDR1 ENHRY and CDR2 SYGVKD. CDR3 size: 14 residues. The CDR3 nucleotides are TGTGCCATCAGTGAGTCCCGGGACAGCTATGGCTACACCTTC. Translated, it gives CAISESRDSYGYTF.

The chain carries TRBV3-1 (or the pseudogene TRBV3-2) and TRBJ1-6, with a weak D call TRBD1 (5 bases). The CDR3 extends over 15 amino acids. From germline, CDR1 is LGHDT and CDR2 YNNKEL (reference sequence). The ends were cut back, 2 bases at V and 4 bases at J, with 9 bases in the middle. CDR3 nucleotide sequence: TGTGCCAGCAGCCAAAACGGGGGATATAATTCACCCCTCCACTTT. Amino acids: CASSQNGGYNSPLHF.

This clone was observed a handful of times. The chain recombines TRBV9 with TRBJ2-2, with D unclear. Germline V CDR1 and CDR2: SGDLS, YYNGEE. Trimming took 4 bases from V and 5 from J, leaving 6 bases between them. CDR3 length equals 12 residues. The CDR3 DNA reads TGTGCCAGCAGCATGCTAACCGGGGAGCTGTTTTTT. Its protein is CASSMLTGELFF.

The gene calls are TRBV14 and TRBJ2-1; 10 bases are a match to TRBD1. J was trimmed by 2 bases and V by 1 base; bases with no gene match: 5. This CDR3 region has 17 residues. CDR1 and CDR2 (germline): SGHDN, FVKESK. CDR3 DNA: TGTGCCAGCAGCCAAGGATGGACAGGGGGGGCCTACAATGAGCAGTTCTTC. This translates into CASSQGWTGGAYNEQFF.

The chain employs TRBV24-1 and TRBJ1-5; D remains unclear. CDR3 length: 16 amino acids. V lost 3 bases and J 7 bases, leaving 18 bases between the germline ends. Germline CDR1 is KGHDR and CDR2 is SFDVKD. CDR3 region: CATSDNTGRDRQPQHF. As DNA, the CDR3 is TGTGCCACCAGTGATAACACGGGAAGGGATCGACAGCCCCAGCATTTT.

CDR3 in DNA: TGCGCCAGCAGCCAAATAGGCGGGAAAGAGGGGACCGGGGAGCTGTTTTTT. It translates to CASSQIGGKEGTGELFF. The V call is TRBV4-3, the J call TRBJ2-2; TRBD2 is a possible D gene (6 bases). V lost 2 bases and J 5 bases, leaving 18 bases between the germline ends. CDR3 length: 17 residues. Germline V gives CDR1 LGHNA, CDR2 YSLEER.

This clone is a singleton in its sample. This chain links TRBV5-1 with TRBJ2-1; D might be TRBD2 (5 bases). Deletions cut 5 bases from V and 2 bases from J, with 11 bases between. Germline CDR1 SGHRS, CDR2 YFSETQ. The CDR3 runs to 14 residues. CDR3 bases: TGCGCCAGCAGGGAGGCTACCACCTACAATGAGCAGTTCTTC. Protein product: CASREATTYNEQFF.

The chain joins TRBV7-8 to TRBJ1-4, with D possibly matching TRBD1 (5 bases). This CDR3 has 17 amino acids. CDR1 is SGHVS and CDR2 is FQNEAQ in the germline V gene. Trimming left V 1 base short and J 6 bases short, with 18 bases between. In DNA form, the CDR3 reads TGTGCCAGCAGCTTAGAACGGGGGATACTTGGAGATGAAAAACTGTTTTTT. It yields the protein CASSLERGILGDEKLFF.

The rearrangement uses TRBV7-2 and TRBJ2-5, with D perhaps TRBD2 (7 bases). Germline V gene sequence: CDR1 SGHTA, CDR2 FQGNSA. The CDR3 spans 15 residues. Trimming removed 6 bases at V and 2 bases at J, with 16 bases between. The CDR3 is CASSLRGGWQETQYF. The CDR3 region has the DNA TGTGCCAGCAGTCTAAGGGGGGGGTGGCAAGAGACCCAGTACTTC.

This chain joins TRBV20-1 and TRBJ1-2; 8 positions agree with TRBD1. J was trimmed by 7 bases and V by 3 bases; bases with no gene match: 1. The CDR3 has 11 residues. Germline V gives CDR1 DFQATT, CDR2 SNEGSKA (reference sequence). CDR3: CSARDRVGYTF. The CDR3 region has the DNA TGCAGTGCTAGGGACAGGGTTGGCTACACCTTC.

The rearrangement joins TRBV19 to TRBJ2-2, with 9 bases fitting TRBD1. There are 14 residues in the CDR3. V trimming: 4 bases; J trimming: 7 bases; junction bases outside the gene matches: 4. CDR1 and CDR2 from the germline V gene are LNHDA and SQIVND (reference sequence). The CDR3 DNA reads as TGTGCCAGTAGTAGGGGGACAGGGATCGGGGAGCTGTTTTTT. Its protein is CASSRGTGIGELFF.

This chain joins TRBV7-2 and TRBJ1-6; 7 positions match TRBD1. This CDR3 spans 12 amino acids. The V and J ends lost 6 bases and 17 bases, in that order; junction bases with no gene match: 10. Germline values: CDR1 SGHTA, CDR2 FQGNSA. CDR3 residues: CASSPDRVVFHF. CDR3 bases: TGTGCCAGCAGTCCCGACAGGGTAGTTTTCCACTTT.

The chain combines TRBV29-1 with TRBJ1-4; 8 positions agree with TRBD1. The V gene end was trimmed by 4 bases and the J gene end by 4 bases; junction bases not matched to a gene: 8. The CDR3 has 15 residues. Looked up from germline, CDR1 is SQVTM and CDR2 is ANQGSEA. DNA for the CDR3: TGCAGCGTTGGTCGAGGGACAGGCTTTAATGAAAAACTGTTTTTT. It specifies CSVGRGTGFNEKLFF.

The CDR3 nucleotides are TGTGCCAGCGGAGAGGGTGCCGATACGCAGTATTTT. Translated: CASGEGADTQYF. V usage is TRBV2 and J usage is TRBJ2-3; tentative D call: TRBD2 (5 bases). The CDR3 extends over 12 amino acids. Per the germline V gene, CDR1 is SNHLY and CDR2 is FYNNEI. Trimming shortened V by 8 bases and J by 6 bases, and 12 bases separated the two germline ends.

CDR3 loop: CASSPQFGGGETQYF. The CDR3 nucleotides are TGCGCCAGCAGCCCCCAATTTGGCGGGGGAGAGACCCAGTACTTC. The chain has TRBV4-1 and TRBJ2-5, with TRBD2 matching 7 bases. CDR3 size: 15 residues. V trimming: 4 bases; J trimming: 4 bases; junction bases outside the gene matches: 9. Germline assignment: CDR1 MGHRA and CDR2 YSYEKL.

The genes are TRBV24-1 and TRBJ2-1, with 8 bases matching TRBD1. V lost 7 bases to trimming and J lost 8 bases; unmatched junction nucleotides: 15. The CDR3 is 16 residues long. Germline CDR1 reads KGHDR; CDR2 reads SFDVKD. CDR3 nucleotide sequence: TGTGCCACCAGCCACACGACAGGGGTTGGGGTCGATGAGCAGTTCTTC. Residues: CATSHTTGVGVDEQFF.

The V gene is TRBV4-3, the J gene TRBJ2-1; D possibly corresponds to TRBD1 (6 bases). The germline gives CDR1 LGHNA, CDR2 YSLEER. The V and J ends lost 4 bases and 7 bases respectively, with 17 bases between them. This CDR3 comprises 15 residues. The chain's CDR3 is CASSRLQGGLNEQFF. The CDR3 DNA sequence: TGCGCCAGCAGCCGGTTACAGGGCGGTTTGAATGAGCAGTTCTTC.

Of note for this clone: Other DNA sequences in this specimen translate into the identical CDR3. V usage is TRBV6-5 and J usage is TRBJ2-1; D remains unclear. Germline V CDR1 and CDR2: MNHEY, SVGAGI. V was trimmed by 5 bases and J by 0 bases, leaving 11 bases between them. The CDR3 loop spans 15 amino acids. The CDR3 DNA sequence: TGTGCCAGCAGTCTGACTGGAAGCTCCTACAATGAGCAGTTCTTC. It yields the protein CASSLTGSSYNEQFF.

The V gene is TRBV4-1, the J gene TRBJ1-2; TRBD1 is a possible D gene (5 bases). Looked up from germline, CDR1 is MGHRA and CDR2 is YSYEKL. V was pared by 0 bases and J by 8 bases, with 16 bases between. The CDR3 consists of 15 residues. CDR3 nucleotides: TGCGCCAGCAGCCAAGAGGTATCAGGCCGGGGGGGCTACACCTTC. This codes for CASSQEVSGRGGYTF.